This record covers a single TCR beta chain. Its antigen is unidentified. Amplification used 60 Vbeta primers and 13 Jbeta primers. Measured with immunoSEQ multiplex PCR; TCRdb has only the in-frame clones, and not every one. Altogether 250,000 to 350,000 clones are present, around two thirds being singletons, with the ten largest covering roughly 2.4%. This sample was included in a study of cytomegalovirus exposure and HLA in healthy donors. Study-level results: Most TCR sequences were rare, but some public TCRs occurred in many donors. In a later analysis, HLA-associated TCR beta chains were more clonally expanded than equally common others. Beyond CMV serostatus, there was no information to go on about immune exposure.

The sample consisted of PBMCs. The origin of this receptor is a female donor in good health and CMV-seronegative.

CDR3: CASSSLAGGITHEQYF. The CDR3 DNA is TGTGCCAGCAGCTCTCTAGCGGGAGGGATCACCCACGAGCAGTACTTC. V is TRBV7-9 and J is TRBJ2-7; 12 nucleotides align to TRBD2. V lost 4 bases and J lost 5; bases outside the gene matches: 9. CDR3 length equals 16 residues. Germline V CDR1 and CDR2: SEHNR, FQNEAQ (reference sequence).